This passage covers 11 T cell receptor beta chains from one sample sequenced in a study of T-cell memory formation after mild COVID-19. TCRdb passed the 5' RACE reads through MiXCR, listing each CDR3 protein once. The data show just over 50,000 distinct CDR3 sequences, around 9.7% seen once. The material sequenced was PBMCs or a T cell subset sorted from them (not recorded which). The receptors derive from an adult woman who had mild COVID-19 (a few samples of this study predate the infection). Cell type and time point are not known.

CDR3 residues: CASTRDRVNEQYF. CDR3 in DNA: TGTGCCAGCACCCGGGACAGGGTCAACGAGCAGTACTTC. The chain recombines TRBV6-1 with TRBJ2-7, with 9 bases fitting TRBD1. The CDR3 covers 13 residues. The germline V gene has CDR1 MNHNS and CDR2 SASEGT. V shed 7 bases and J 5 bases; nucleotides not matched to a gene: 6.

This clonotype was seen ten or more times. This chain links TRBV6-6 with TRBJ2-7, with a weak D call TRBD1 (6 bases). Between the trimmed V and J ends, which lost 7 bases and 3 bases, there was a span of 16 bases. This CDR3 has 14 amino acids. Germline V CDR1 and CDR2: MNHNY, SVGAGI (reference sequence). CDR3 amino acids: CASIGSGQNYEQYF. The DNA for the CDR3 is TGTGCCAGCATCGGGTCGGGACAAAACTACGAGCAGTACTTC.

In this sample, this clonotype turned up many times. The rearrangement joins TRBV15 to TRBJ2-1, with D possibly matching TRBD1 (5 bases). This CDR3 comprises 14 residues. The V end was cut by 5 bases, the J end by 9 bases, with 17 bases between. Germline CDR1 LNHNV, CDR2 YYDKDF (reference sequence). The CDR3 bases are TGTGCCACCAGCCGCCCAAGTGGGGCGGTTGAGCAGTTCTTC. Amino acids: CATSRPSGAVEQFF.

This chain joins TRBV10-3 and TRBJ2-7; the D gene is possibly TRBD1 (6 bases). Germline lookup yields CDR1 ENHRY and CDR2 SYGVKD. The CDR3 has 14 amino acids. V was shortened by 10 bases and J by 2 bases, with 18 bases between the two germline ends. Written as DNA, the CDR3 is TGTGCCACCAGGGACACAGGTACCCCCTACGAGCAGTACTTC. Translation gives CATRDTGTPYEQYF.

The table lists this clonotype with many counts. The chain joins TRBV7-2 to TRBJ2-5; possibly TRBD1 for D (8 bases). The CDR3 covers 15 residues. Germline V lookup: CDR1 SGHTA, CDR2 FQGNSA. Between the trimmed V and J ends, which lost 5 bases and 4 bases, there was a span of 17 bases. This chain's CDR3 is CASSQRTGRVETQYF. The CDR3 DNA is TGTGCCAGCAGCCAACGGACAGGGAGGGTAGAGACCCAGTACTTC.

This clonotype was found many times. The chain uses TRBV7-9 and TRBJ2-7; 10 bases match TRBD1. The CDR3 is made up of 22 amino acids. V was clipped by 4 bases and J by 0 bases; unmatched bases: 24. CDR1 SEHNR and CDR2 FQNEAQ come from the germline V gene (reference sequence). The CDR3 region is CASSSGLYKDRDRGMGSYEQYF. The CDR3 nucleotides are TGTGCCAGCAGCTCGGGGCTCTACAAAGACCGGGACAGGGGAATGGGCTCCTACGAGCAGTACTTC. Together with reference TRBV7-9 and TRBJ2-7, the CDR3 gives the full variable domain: DTGVSQNPRHKITKRGQNVTFRCDPISEHNRLYWYRQTLGQGPEFLTYFQNEAQLEKSRLLSDRFSAERPKGSFSTLEIQRTEQGDSAMYLCASSSGLYKDRDRGMGSYEQYFGPGTRLTVT.

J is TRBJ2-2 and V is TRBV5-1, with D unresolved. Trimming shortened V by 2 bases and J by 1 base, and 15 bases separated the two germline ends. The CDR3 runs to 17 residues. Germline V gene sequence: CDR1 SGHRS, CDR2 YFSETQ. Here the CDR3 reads CASSFTGRDLNTGELFF. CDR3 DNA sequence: TGCGCCAGCAGCTTCACGGGCAGAGATTTGAACACCGGGGAGCTGTTTTTT.

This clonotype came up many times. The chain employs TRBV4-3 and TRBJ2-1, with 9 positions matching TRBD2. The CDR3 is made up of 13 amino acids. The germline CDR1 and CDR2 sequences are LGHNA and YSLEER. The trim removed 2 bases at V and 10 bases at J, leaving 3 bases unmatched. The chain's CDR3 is CASSQLLAGEQFF. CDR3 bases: TGCGCCAGCAGCCAACTCCTAGCGGGAGAGCAGTTCTTC.

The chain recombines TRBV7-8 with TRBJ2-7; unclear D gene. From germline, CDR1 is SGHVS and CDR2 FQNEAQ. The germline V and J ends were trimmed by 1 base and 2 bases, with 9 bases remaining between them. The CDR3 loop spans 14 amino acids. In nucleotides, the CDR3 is TGTGCCAGCAGCTTAGTCGGATTTACCTACGAGCAGTACTTC. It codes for CASSLVGFTYEQYF.

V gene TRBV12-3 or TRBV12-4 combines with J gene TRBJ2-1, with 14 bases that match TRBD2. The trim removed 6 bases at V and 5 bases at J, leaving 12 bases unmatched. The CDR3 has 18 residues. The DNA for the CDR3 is TGTGCCAGCAGCCGTCCGGGACTAGCGGGAGACCGAGACAATGAGCAGTTCTTC. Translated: CASSRPGLAGDRDNEQFF.

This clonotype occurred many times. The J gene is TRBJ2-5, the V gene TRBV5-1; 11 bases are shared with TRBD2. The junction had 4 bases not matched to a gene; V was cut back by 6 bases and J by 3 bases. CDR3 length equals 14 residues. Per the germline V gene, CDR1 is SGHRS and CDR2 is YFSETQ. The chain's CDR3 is CASILAGGEETQYF. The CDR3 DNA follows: TGCGCCAGCATCCTAGCGGGGGGTGAAGAGACCCAGTACTTC.